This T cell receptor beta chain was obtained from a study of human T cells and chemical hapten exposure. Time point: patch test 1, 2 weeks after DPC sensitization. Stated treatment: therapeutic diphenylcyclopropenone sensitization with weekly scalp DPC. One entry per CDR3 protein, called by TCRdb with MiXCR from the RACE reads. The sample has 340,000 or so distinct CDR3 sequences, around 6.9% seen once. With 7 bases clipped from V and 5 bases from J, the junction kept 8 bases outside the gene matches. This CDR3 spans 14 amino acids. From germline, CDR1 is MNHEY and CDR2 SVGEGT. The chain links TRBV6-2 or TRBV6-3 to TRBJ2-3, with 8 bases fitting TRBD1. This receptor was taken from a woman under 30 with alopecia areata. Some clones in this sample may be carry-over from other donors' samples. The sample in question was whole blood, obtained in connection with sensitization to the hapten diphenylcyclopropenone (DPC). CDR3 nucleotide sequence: TGTGCCAGCATTGACAGGGGCTGGGGAGATACGCAGTATTTT. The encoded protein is CASIDRGWGDTQYF.